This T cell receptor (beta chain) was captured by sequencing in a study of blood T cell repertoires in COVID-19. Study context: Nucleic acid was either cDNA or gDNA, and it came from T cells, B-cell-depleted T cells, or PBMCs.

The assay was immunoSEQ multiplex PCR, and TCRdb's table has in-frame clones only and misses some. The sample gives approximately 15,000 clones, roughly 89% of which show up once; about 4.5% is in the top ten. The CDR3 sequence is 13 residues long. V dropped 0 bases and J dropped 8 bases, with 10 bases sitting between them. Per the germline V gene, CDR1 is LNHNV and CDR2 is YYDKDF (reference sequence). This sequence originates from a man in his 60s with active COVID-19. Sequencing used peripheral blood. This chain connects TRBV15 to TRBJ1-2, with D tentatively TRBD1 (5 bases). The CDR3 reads CATSRDPRGGYTF. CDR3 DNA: TGTGCCACCAGCAGAGATCCCCGGGGGGGCTACACCTTC.